These T cell receptor beta chains were read from a single sample in a study of cytomegalovirus exposure and HLA in healthy donors. Only in-frame clones appear in the TCRdb table, and some are missing; sequencing was by immunoSEQ multiplex PCR. Of about 120,000 clones listed, about 74% are singletons. Sequences were obtained from PBMCs. The receptors were sampled from a woman between 40 and 55 years old in good health and CMV-seropositive. Each CDR3 is given with its conserved first and last residue. D genes are given only for firm matches. Not every row has a clone size; where given, it reads once, few, many or a size class.

V gene: TRBV7-8; J gene: TRBJ2-5; D gene: TRBD1; clone size: NA; CDR3 protein: CASSSDRGETQYF; CDR3 DNA: TGTGCCAGCAGCTCGGACAGGGGAGAGACCCAGTACTTC
V gene: TRBV6-1; J gene: TRBJ2-3; D gene: NA; clone size: NA; CDR3 protein: CASTRERTDTQYF; CDR3 DNA: TGTGCCAGCACCCGGGAGCGGACAGATACGCAGTATTTT
V gene: TRBV11-2; J gene: TRBJ2-3; D gene: NA; clone size: few; CDR3 protein: CASSSDTQYF; CDR3 DNA: TGTGCCAGCAGCTCGGATACGCAGTATTTT
V gene: TRBV7-8; J gene: TRBJ2-5; D gene: TRBD1; clone size: NA; CDR3 protein: CASSLMVQGAETQYF; CDR3 DNA: TGTGCCAGCAGCTTAATGGTACAGGGGGCGGAGACCCAGTACTTC
V gene: TRBV5-8; J gene: TRBJ1-2; D gene: TRBD1; clone size: NA; CDR3 protein: CASSSETGWYGYTF; CDR3 DNA: TGTGCCAGCAGCAGTGAGACAGGGTGGTATGGCTACACCTTC
V gene: TRBV27; J gene: TRBJ2-5; D gene: TRBD2; clone size: NA; CDR3 protein: CASTGQISGRDLQRIEYF; CDR3 DNA: TGTGCCAGCACTGGCCAGATTAGCGGGAGAGACCTTCAACGAATTGAGTACTTC
V gene: TRBV11-3; J gene: TRBJ2-1; D gene: NA; clone size: NA; CDR3 protein: CASSFSGLYNEQFF; CDR3 DNA: TGTGCCAGCAGCTTTAGCGGCCTGTACAATGAGCAGTTCTTC
V gene: TRBV15; J gene: TRBJ1-3; D gene: NA; clone size: NA; CDR3 protein: CATSRDEGGHSGNTIYF; CDR3 DNA: TGTGCCACCAGCAGAGATGAGGGCGGGCACTCTGGAAACACCATATATTTT
V gene: TRBV5-5; J gene: TRBJ2-1; D gene: NA; clone size: once; CDR3 protein: CASSFWFEQSSYNEQFF; CDR3 DNA: TGTGCCAGCAGCTTCTGGTTTGAGCAAAGCTCCTACAATGAGCAGTTCTTC
V gene: TRBV10-3; J gene: TRBJ2-7; D gene: NA; clone size: NA; CDR3 protein: CAISETGGEQYF; CDR3 DNA: TGTGCCATCAGTGAGACAGGTGGCGAGCAGTACTTC
V gene: TRBV5-1; J gene: TRBJ2-5; D gene: NA; clone size: few; CDR3 protein: CASREAETQYF; CDR3 DNA: TGCGCCAGCAGAGAGGCAGAGACCCAGTACTTC
V gene: TRBV7-3; J gene: TRBJ1-1; D gene: TRBD1; clone size: NA; CDR3 protein: CASSLAGGGYTEAFF; CDR3 DNA: TGTGCCAGCAGCTTAGCAGGGGGCGGGTACACTGAAGCTTTCTTT
V gene: TRBV5-1; J gene: TRBJ1-5; D gene: NA; clone size: NA; CDR3 protein: CASSFEGNQPQHF; CDR3 DNA: TGCGCCAGCAGCTTCGAGGGCAATCAGCCCCAGCATTTT
V gene: TRBV11-3; J gene: TRBJ2-1; D gene: TRBD1; clone size: NA; CDR3 protein: CASSTRTGEGDEQFF; CDR3 DNA: TGTGCCAGCAGCACGCGGACAGGGGAAGGGGATGAGCAGTTCTTC
V gene: TRBV5-6; J gene: TRBJ2-3; D gene: TRBD2; clone size: NA; CDR3 protein: CASSPGGRTTDTQYF; CDR3 DNA: TGTGCCAGCAGCCCGGGAGGGAGAACCACAGATACGCAGTATTTT
V gene: TRBV19; J gene: TRBJ1-6; D gene: NA; clone size: NA; CDR3 protein: CASSIRAGNSPLHF; CDR3 DNA: TGTGCCAGTAGTATAAGGGCGGGTAATTCACCCCTCCACTTT
V gene: TRBV5-1; J gene: TRBJ1-1; D gene: NA; clone size: NA; CDR3 protein: CASSNQGGAFF; CDR3 DNA: TGCGCCAGCAGCAATCAGGGAGGGGCTTTCTTT
V gene: TRBV5-4; J gene: TRBJ2-5; D gene: TRBD1; clone size: NA; CDR3 protein: CASSPPRTGGTETQYF; CDR3 DNA: TGTGCCAGCAGCCCGCCAAGGACAGGGGGTACTGAGACCCAGTACTTC
V gene: TRBV29-1; J gene: TRBJ1-6; D gene: TRBD1; clone size: NA; CDR3 protein: CSVETGVNSPLHF; CDR3 DNA: TGCAGCGTTGAAACAGGGGTTAATTCACCCCTCCACTTT
V gene: TRBV7-2; J gene: TRBJ2-7; D gene: TRBD2; clone size: once; CDR3 protein: CASSFEAGEYEQYF; CDR3 DNA: TGTGCCAGCAGCTTCGAAGCGGGAGAGTACGAGCAGTACTTC
V gene: TRBV10-2; J gene: TRBJ1-3; D gene: TRBD1; clone size: NA; CDR3 protein: CASRTGSSGNTIYF; CDR3 DNA: TGCGCCAGTAGGACAGGGTCCTCTGGAAACACCATATATTTT
V gene: TRBV9; J gene: TRBJ2-3; D gene: NA; clone size: NA; CDR3 protein: CASNPGGSSTDTQYF; CDR3 DNA: TGTGCCAGCAACCCAGGGGGGTCAAGCACAGATACGCAGTATTTT
V gene: TRBV5-1; J gene: TRBJ2-1; D gene: TRBD2; clone size: NA; CDR3 protein: CASSLEAGSHNEQFF; CDR3 DNA: TGCGCCAGCAGCTTGGAAGCGGGATCCCACAATGAGCAGTTCTTC
V gene: TRBV19; J gene: TRBJ2-3; D gene: TRBD1; clone size: NA; CDR3 protein: CASSVRQGDTDTQYF; CDR3 DNA: TGTGCCAGTAGTGTACGGCAGGGGGACACAGATACGCAGTATTTT
V gene: TRBV19; J gene: TRBJ1-4; D gene: TRBD1; clone size: NA; CDR3 protein: CASSNTGTGSEKLFF; CDR3 DNA: TGTGCCAGTAGCAACACCGGGACAGGGTCTGAAAAACTGTTTTTT
V gene: TRBV29-1; J gene: TRBJ2-7; D gene: TRBD2; clone size: NA; CDR3 protein: CSVDFRLAGPTSYEQYF; CDR3 DNA: TGCAGCGTTGACTTCCGGCTAGCGGGACCCACCTCCTACGAGCAGTACTTC
V gene: TRBV4-1; J gene: TRBJ1-5; D gene: NA; clone size: NA; CDR3 protein: CASSQGADNQPQHF; CDR3 DNA: TGCGCCAGCAGCCAAGGGGCAGACAATCAGCCCCAGCATTTT
V gene: TRBV2; J gene: TRBJ1-6; D gene: NA; clone size: few; CDR3 protein: CASSETGSYNSPLHF; CDR3 DNA: TGTGCCAGCAGTGAAACAGGATCCTATAATTCACCCCTCCACTTT
V gene: TRBV5-3; J gene: TRBJ1-4; D gene: TRBD1; clone size: NA; CDR3 protein: CARSQQGINEKLFF; CDR3 DNA: TGTGCCAGAAGCCAACAGGGGATTAATGAAAAACTGTTTTTT
V gene: TRBV7-2; J gene: TRBJ2-2; D gene: NA; clone size: few; CDR3 protein: CASSLASWAGELFF; CDR3 DNA: TGTGCCAGCAGCTTAGCTAGCTGGGCCGGGGAGCTGTTTTTT
V gene: TRBV19; J gene: TRBJ1-2; D gene: NA; clone size: NA; CDR3 protein: CASSNGGTGYGYTF; CDR3 DNA: TGTGCCAGTAGTAACGGGGGAACGGGCTATGGCTACACCTTC